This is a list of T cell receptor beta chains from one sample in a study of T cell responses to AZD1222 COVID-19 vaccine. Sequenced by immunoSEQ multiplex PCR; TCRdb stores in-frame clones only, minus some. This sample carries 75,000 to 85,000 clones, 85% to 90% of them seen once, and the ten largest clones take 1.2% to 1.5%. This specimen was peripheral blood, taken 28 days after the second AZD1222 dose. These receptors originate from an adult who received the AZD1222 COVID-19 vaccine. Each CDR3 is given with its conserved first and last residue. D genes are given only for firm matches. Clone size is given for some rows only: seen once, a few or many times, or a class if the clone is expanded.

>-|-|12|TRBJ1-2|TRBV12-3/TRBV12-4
CASNAGRLGYTF
TGTGCCAGCAATGCAGGGCGCTTGGGCTACACCTTC
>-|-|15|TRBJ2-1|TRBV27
CASSSQEGSRNEQFF
TGTGCCAGCAGTTCCCAGGAGGGGAGCCGCAATGAGCAGTTCTTC
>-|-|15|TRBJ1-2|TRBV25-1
CASSQIGHIKGVLTF
TGTGCCAGCAGCCAAATTGGGCATATAAAGGGGGTGCTGACCTTC
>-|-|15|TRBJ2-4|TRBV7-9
CASSPGGGSGNIQYF
TGTGCCAGCAGCCCAGGGGGGGGCTCGGGAAACATTCAGTACTTC
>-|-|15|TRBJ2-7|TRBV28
CASSSQGGEAYEQYF
TGTGCCAGCAGTTCACAGGGAGGGGAGGCCTACGAGCAGTACTTC
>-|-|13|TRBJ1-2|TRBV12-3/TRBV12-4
CASSAGLGGGYTF
TGTGCCAGCAGTGCGGGACTGGGAGGCGGCTACACCTTC
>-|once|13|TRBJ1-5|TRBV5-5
CASSLTGIQPQHF
TGTGCCAGCAGCTTGACAGGGATCCAGCCCCAGCATTTT
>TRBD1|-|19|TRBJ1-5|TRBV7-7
CASSPSRGGQGVSNQPQHF
TGTGCCAGCAGCCCCTCGAGGGGTGGGCAGGGGGTCAGTAATCAGCCCCAGCATTTT
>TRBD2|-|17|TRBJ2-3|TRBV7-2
CASSLWGAGGRTDTQYF
TGTGCCAGCAGCTTATGGGGAGCGGGGGGCCGCACAGATACGCAGTATTTT
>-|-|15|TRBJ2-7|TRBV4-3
CASSRNTGPSYEQYF
TGCGCCAGCAGCCGTAACACAGGGCCCTCCTACGAGCAGTACTTC
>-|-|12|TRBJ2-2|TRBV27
CASSSDTGELFF
TGTGCCAGCAGCTCGGACACCGGGGAGCTGTTTTTT
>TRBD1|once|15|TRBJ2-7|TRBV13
CANSSRDRTSYEQYF
TGTGCCAACAGCTCCAGGGACAGGACGTCCTACGAGCAGTACTTC
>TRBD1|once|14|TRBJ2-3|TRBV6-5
CASSYDRGSDTQYF
TGTGCCAGCAGTTACGACAGGGGGTCAGATACGCAGTATTTT
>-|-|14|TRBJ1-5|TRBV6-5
CASSLQGSNQPQHF
TGTGCCAGCAGTTTACAGGGCTCCAATCAGCCCCAGCATTTT
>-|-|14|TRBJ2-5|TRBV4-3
CASSQEGWGETQYF
TGCGCCAGCAGCCAAGAGGGGTGGGGGGAGACCCAGTACTTC
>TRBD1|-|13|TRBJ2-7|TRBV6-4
CASSERQGGEQYF
TGTGCCAGCAGTGAACGACAGGGCGGCGAGCAGTACTTC
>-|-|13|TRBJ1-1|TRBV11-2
CASSRSGGTEAFF
TGTGCCAGCAGCCGAAGCGGGGGGACTGAAGCTTTCTTT
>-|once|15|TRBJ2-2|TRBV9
CASSSSGTNTGELFF
TGTGCCAGCAGCTCCAGCGGGACAAACACCGGGGAGCTGTTTTTT
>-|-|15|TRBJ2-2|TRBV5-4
CASSLVGLDTGELFF
TGTGCCAGCAGCTTGGTAGGACTCGATACCGGGGAGCTGTTTTTT